Detailed here is one T cell receptor (beta chain). The antigen is unknown. V was pared by 2 bases and J by 7 bases, with 4 bases of the junction left unmatched. CDR1 and CDR2 (germline): SGHTA, FQGNSA. The CDR3 has 15 residues. Nonspecific anti-CD3/anti-CD28 bead stimulation represents the broad CD4+ T cell repertoire. Sorting of responding CD4+ T cells relied on upregulated CD40 ligand together with CD69. The libraries were made with immunoSEQ version 4 in survey mode. Genomic DNA was diluted to around 10 ng/uL, up to roughly 1 ug per sample. Sequenced by immunoSEQ multiplex PCR; TCRdb stores in-frame clones only, minus some. The sample has 40,000 to 55,000 clones, 85% to 90% seen once. This specimen belongs to a study of persistence of HIV-infected CD4 T cells. Study-wide background: A larger, less memory-rich fraction responded to anti-CD3/anti-CD28 beads than to antigen.

Broader study findings: Compared with CD3/CD28-stimulated cells, CMV- and Gag-responding cells showed lower TCRbeta richness. Degenerate expanded CDR3beta sequences were enriched among CMV- and Gag-responding cells.

Here the sequenced sample was CD4+ T cells sorted from PBMCs after approximately 20-hour stimulation, taken from a patient who received antiretroviral therapy. The sequence was collected from an adult woman with HIV who was CMV-seropositive. V is TRBV7-2 and J is TRBJ2-3, with 12 bases fitting TRBD2. Written as DNA, the CDR3 is TGTGCCAGCAGCTTAACCCTAGCGGGGGGGCATACGCAGTATTTT. It translates to CASSLTLAGGHTQYF.